The sequence of this T cell receptor (beta chain) was determined in a study of T cells in localized non-small cell lung cancer. The assay was immunoSEQ multiplex PCR, and TCRdb's table has in-frame clones only and misses some. Of about 78,000 clones in the sample, about 83% were seen once. Trimming removed 6 bases from V and 4 bases from J, with 9 bases in between. The CDR3 runs to 12 residues. Germline assignment: CDR1 SGHAT and CDR2 FQDESV (reference sequence). This clone has only one observation. The antigen remains unidentified. Findings of the study overall: A median of 57 of the top 100 tumor clones appeared in adjacent lung, which was paired and uninvolved. Heterogeneity remains possible, as sequencing covered one tumor region only. Those with higher blood T cell density had longer overall survival. The greatest T cell clonality was found in uninvolved adjacent lung (higher than in tumor).

This TCR was recovered from a man aged 35-75 years with stage I lung adenocarcinoma. The V call is TRBV11-1, the J call TRBJ1-1; D gene ambiguous. The specimen comprised peripheral blood, sampled before any cancer treatment. CDR3 in amino acids: CASSPIFTEAFF. CDR3 sequence (DNA): TGTGCCAGCAGTCCCATCTTCACTGAAGCTTTCTTT.